The text below deals with one T cell receptor (beta chain). Its antigen is undetermined. The record originates from a study of T cell repertoires in cytomegalovirus infection. In the study overall: It can be stated that public TCR beta signatures indicated CMV infection as well as a matching HLA type. Study-wide findings and caveats: Totalled public TCR beta family frequency picked out people who carried CMV plus the relevant HLA.

The CDR3 sequence is 13 residues long. Germline CDR1 and CDR2: ENHRY and SYGVKD. Between the trimmed V and J ends, which lost 6 bases and 1 base, there was a span of 9 bases. TCRdb ran MiXCR on the reads and lists one entry per CDR3 protein. The table records about 98,000 distinct CDR3 sequences, 16% of them present only once. The chain combines TRBV10-3 with TRBJ2-5, with D perhaps TRBD1 (6 bases). Material for sequencing was PBMCs. The TCR comes from a human donor in good health (CMV status not recorded). Some clones in this sample may be carry-over from other donors' samples. CDR3 sequence: CAIRDSLQETQYF. DNA for the CDR3: TGTGCCATCAGGGACAGTCTCCAAGAGACCCAGTACTTC.